The TCR beta chain under discussion was sequenced for a study of blood T cell repertoires in COVID-19. Trimming cost V 5 bases and J 4 bases; bases outside gene matches: 5. CDR3 length equals 14 residues. Germline V gene sequence: CDR1 MDHEN, CDR2 SYDVKM. The data were produced by immunoSEQ multiplex PCR, yet TCRdb's version contains in-frame clones alone and is incomplete. The sample holds 390,000 or so clones; just under 90% are singletons and the top ten take approximately 10%. The sample consisted of PBMCs or T cells enriched from blood (not recorded which). The sequence was collected from a woman in her 50s who had recovered from COVID-19. The chain couples TRBV28 to TRBJ1-3; 7 nucleotides align to TRBD1. In DNA, the CDR3 is TGTGCCAGCAGTATTAGACAGGGAGGAAACACCATATATTTT. Translation gives CASSIRQGGNTIYF.